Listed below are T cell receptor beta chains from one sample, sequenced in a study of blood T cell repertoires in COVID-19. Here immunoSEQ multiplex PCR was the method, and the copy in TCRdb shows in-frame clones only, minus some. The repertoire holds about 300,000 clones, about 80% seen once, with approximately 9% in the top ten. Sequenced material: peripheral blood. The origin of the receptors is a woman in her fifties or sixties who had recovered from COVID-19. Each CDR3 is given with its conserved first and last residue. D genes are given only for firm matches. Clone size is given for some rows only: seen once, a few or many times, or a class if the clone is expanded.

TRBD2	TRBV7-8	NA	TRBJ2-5	TGTGCCAGCAGCTTAGAGTTGACTAGCGGGAGTACAGTACAGTACTTC	CASSLELTSGSTVQYF
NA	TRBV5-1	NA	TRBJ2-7	TGCGCCAGCAGCTTGGGTCCGGAGAGCTCCTACGAGCAGTACTTC	CASSLGPESSYEQYF
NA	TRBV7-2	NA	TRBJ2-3	TGTGCCAGCAGCCTACTAGGGGGGGCCGTCCGCACAGATACGCAGTATTTT	CASSLLGGAVRTDTQYF
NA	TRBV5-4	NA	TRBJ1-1	TGTGCCAGCAGCTTCGACAGGAACACTGAAGCTTTCTTT	CASSFDRNTEAFF
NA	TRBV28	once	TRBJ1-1	TGTGCCAGCAGTCCCTCGAAACAGGGTGAAGCTTTCTTT	CASSPSKQGEAFF
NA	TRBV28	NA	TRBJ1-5	TGTGCCAGCAGCCAGGACAAGTTTTCATCGAAAAGCAATCAGCCCCAGCATTTT	CASSQDKFSSKSNQPQHF
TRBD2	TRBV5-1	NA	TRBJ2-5	TGCGCCAGCAGCCGCTGGGCTAGCGGGGGTGTAGGCGGAGAGACCCAGTACTTC	CASSRWASGGVGGETQYF
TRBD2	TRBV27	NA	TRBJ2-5	TGTGCCAGCAGTTTTCGGGGGGGGGAGACCCAGTACTTC	CASSFRGGETQYF
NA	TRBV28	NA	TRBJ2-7	TGTGCCAGCACCTCGGCAGGGGGGCCCTACGAGCAGTACTTC	CASTSAGGPYEQYF
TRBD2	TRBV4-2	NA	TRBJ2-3	TGTGCCAGCAGCCAAGATAGGACTAGCGGGACGAGCACAGATACGCAGTATTTT	CASSQDRTSGTSTDTQYF
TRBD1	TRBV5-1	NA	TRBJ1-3	TGCGCCAGCAGCTTGGTAGGGGGCGCAGTTGGAAACACCATATATTTT	CASSLVGGAVGNTIYF
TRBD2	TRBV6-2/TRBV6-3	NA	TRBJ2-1	TGTGCCAGCAGTTACGAGGCTAGCGGCTACAATGAGCAGTTCTTC	CASSYEASGYNEQFF
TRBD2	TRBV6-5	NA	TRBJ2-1	TGTGCCAGCAGTCCCCGGGAGGGCTTCTACAATGAGCAGTTCTTC	CASSPREGFYNEQFF
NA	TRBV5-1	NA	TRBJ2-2	TGCGCCAGCAGCTTGTTTCAGGGGACCGGGGAGCTGTTTTTT	CASSLFQGTGELFF
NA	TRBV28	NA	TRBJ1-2	TGTGCCAGCAGTTTATCCACGAGTCGTTGGGGGGGGAAAACTAACTATGGCTACACCTTC	CASSLSTSRWGGKTNYGYTF
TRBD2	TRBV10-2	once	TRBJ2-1	TGCGCCAGCAGTACTAGCGGGGGTGGGCAGTTCTTC	CASSTSGGGQFF
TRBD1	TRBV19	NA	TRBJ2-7	TGTGCCAGTAGTGCCTATGACAGGGCTTTCGGGAACGAGCAGTACTTC	CASSAYDRAFGNEQYF
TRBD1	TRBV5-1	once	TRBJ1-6	TGCGCCAGCAGTCGGGACAGGGGGAATTCACCCCTCCACTTT	CASSRDRGNSPLHF
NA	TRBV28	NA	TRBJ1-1	TGTGCCAGCAGTTTTTCAGGACTTAGTGAAGCTTTCTTT	CASSFSGLSEAFF
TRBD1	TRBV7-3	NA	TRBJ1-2	TGTGCCAGCAGCTCATCCGGGACAGGGAGCTATGGCTACACCTTC	CASSSSGTGSYGYTF
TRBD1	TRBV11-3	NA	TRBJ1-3	TGTGCCAGCAGCTTCCTCCCACAGGGGGAATCTGGAAACACCATATATTTT	CASSFLPQGESGNTIYF
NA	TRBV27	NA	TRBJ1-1	TGTGCCAGCGGGCAAGGAGGGACCCTTCCGGCTTTCTTT	CASGQGGTLPAFF
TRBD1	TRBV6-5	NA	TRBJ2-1	TGTGCCAGCAGACCGACAGGGGACGGTGAGCAGTTCTTC	CASRPTGDGEQFF
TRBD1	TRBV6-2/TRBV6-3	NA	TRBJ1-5	TGTGCCAGCAGTTACGGGACAGTTGATAATCAGCCCCAGCATTTT	CASSYGTVDNQPQHF
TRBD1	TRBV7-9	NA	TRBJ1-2	TGTGCCAGCAGCGATCCGGGGACAGCCTATGGCTACACCTTC	CASSDPGTAYGYTF